This is a list of T cell receptor beta chains from one sample in a study of T cell responses to AZD1222 COVID-19 vaccine. The method was immunoSEQ multiplex PCR; TCRdb's version includes in-frame clones alone and lacks a portion of them. The table has some 200,000 clones, approximately 94% seen once. Source: peripheral blood, taken 28 days after the second dose of the MenACWY control vaccine. These receptors all stem from an adult who received the MenACWY meningococcal vaccine as a control. CDR3s include the opening cysteine and the closing phenylalanine or tryptophan. Each record gives: D gene, V gene, clone size, J gene, CDR3 protein, CDR3 DNA. D genes are given only for firm matches. Some rows have no size entry. The others give once, few or many, or a class for an expanded clone.

TRBD2	TRBV19	NA	TRBJ2-3	CATKLAGAADTQYF	TGTGCCACGAAACTAGCGGGAGCAGCAGATACGCAGTATTTT
NA	TRBV4-2	NA	TRBJ1-5	CASSQEAAARTYNQPQHF	TGTGCCAGCAGCCAAGAGGCCGCGGCTCGGACCTACAATCAGCCCCAGCATTTT
NA	TRBV5-1	NA	TRBJ2-7	CASSPAVRERASYEQYF	TGCGCCAGCAGCCCGGCAGTAAGGGAGCGGGCCTCCTACGAGCAGTACTTC
NA	TRBV6-8	NA	TRBJ1-6	CASATAANSPLHF	TGTGCCAGCGCCACGGCGGCTAATTCACCCCTCCACTTT
NA	TRBV10-3	once	TRBJ2-2	CATELGGANTGELFF	TGTGCCACAGAATTGGGCGGGGCGAACACCGGGGAGCTGTTTTTT
NA	TRBV24-1	NA	TRBJ2-5	CATSDKDQETQYF	TGTGCCACCAGTGATAAGGACCAAGAGACCCAGTACTTC
TRBD1	TRBV6-6	NA	TRBJ1-2	CASSYTGGAAYGYTF	TGTGCCAGCAGCTACACAGGGGGCGCCGCCTATGGCTACACCTTC
TRBD1	TRBV11-3	NA	TRBJ2-5	CASSFYRGLGETQYF	TGTGCCAGCAGCTTCTACAGGGGGCTGGGAGAGACCCAGTACTTC
NA	TRBV3-1/TRBV3-2	NA	TRBJ2-3	CASSPPTRAGTDTQYF	TGTGCCAGCAGCCCCCCGACTAGGGCGGGCACAGATACGCAGTATTTT
NA	TRBV7-9	NA	TRBJ1-1	CASSLGAGVKTEAFF	TGTGCCAGCAGCTTAGGTGCGGGAGTGAAAACTGAAGCTTTCTTT
NA	TRBV11-3	NA	TRBJ1-4	CASSLVATNEKLFF	TGTGCCAGCAGCTTAGTCGCAACTAATGAAAAACTGTTTTTT
TRBD1	TRBV29-1	NA	TRBJ2-5	CSVGQETQYF	TGCAGCGTGGGACAGGAGACCCAGTACTTC
NA	TRBV5-1	once	TRBJ2-1	CASSTALGSYNEQFF	TGCGCCAGCAGCACCGCACTAGGCTCCTACAATGAGCAGTTCTTC
TRBD2	TRBV4-1	few	TRBJ2-1	CASSHLGLAGGPSSYNEQFF	TGCGCCAGCAGCCACCTGGGACTAGCGGGAGGCCCGAGCTCCTACAATGAGCAGTTCTTC
NA	TRBV5-5	NA	TRBJ1-5	CASSFYGNQPQHF	TGTGCCAGCAGCTTTTACGGGAATCAGCCCCAGCATTTT
TRBD1	TRBV18	NA	TRBJ2-5	CASSPGGQGQETQYF	TGTGCCAGCTCACCCGGGGGACAGGGGCAAGAGACCCAGTACTTC
TRBD2	TRBV6-5	NA	TRBJ2-1	CASRGALAGYNEQFF	TGTGCCAGCAGGGGGGCCCTAGCGGGGTACAATGAGCAGTTCTTC
NA	TRBV7-3	NA	TRBJ2-2	CASSLGVSGGELFF	TGTGCCAGCAGCTTAGGGGTTAGCGGCGGGGAGCTGTTTTTT
NA	TRBV2	NA	TRBJ2-2	CASSLDSRNTGELFF	TGTGCCAGCAGCCTGGACTCAAGAAACACCGGGGAGCTGTTTTTT
NA	TRBV6-5	few	TRBJ1-2	CASSPRPNYYYGYTF	TGTGCCAGCAGTCCACGTCCGAATTATTACTATGGCTACACCTTC
NA	TRBV4-1	NA	TRBJ2-7	CASSQNRDKDYEQYF	TGCGCCAGCAGCCAAAACCGGGACAAAGACTACGAGCAGTACTTC
TRBD2	TRBV7-2	NA	TRBJ2-1	CASTESTSGGYNEQFF	TGTGCCAGCACCGAATCGACTAGCGGGGGGTACAATGAGCAGTTCTTC
TRBD1	TRBV5-1	NA	TRBJ2-5	CASSQQDREFLGETQYF	TGCGCCAGCAGCCAGCAAGACAGGGAATTCCTGGGAGAGACCCAGTACTTC
TRBD1	TRBV9	NA	TRBJ2-1	CASSLRGTGALDEQFF	TGTGCCAGCAGCTTAAGGGGGACAGGGGCTTTGGATGAGCAGTTCTTC
NA	TRBV7-6	once	TRBJ1-6	CASSLALGGWNSPLHF	TGTGCCAGCAGCTTAGCGTTGGGGGGCTGGAATTCACCCCTCCACTTT
NA	TRBV6-5	NA	TRBJ1-1	CASSYSSAEAFF	TGTGCCAGCAGTTACTCTTCGGCTGAAGCTTTCTTT
TRBD2	TRBV27	NA	TRBJ2-3	CASSTTSGRFPMSTDTQYF	TGTGCCAGCAGTACGACTAGCGGGAGATTCCCGATGAGCACAGATACGCAGTATTTT
NA	TRBV1	few	TRBJ2-7	CTSSQPSGICYKEQYF	TGCACCAGCAGCCAGCCTAGCGGGATCTGTTATAAGGAGCAGTACTTC